A selection of T cell receptor beta chains follows, all from one sample in a study of T cells in Graves' hyperthyroidism and ophthalmopathy. TCRdb re-derived calls from the multiplex PCR reads in MiXCR, one entry per CDR3 protein. The data show some 720,000 distinct CDR3 sequences, 15% to 20% seen once. Sequenced material: blood. The receptors stem from a man between 18 and 29 years old with Graves' hyperthyroidism. The CDR3 runs from the conserved cysteine through the conserved F or W. The order of the fields is V gene, clone size, J gene, D gene, CDR3 length, CDR3 protein, CDR3 DNA. The D gene is left open where the match is weak. Clone size is not always given. Where it is, it says once, few, many or a class for expanded clones.

>TRBV2|many|TRBJ1-5|-|16
CASSRLGGAGNQPQHF
TGTGCCAGCAGCCGCCTGGGCGGGGCCGGCAATCAGCCCCAGCATTTT
>TRBV14|few|TRBJ2-1|TRBD2|14
CASSQPGGPYEQFF
TGTGCCAGCAGCCAACCGGGAGGGCCCTATGAGCAGTTCTTC
>TRBV12-3/TRBV12-4|many|TRBJ2-7|-|13
CASSFLIAGEQYF
TGTGCCAGCAGTTTCCTAATAGCCGGCGAGCAGTACTTC
>TRBV7-3|many|TRBJ2-1|TRBD1|14
CASSARQGAGEQFF
TGTGCCAGCAGCGCGAGACAGGGGGCCGGTGAGCAGTTCTTC
>TRBV28|many|TRBJ1-1|TRBD1|18
CASSSPFLTGTGGTEAFF
TGTGCCAGCAGTTCCCCCTTTCTAACCGGGACAGGGGGCACTGAAGCTTTCTTT
>TRBV20-1|many|TRBJ2-7|-|13
CSARDRTGYEQYF
TGCAGTGCTAGAGATCGGACTGGCTACGAGCAGTACTTC
>TRBV28|many|TRBJ2-1|-|15
CASSFPEKVYNEQFF
TGTGCCAGCAGTTTTCCAGAGAAGGTCTACAATGAGCAGTTCTTC
>TRBV2|many|TRBJ2-5|TRBD2|17
CASSPGLAGGLGETQYF
TGTGCCAGCAGCCCCGGACTAGCGGGAGGCCTAGGGGAGACCCAGTACTTC
>TRBV28|many|TRBJ2-1|-|17
CASSLWGGTGSYNEQFF
TGTGCCAGCAGTTTATGGGGGGGGACAGGATCCTACAATGAGCAGTTCTTC
>TRBV29-1|few|TRBJ2-3|-|13
CSVVGGRADTQYF
TGCAGCGTTGTCGGGGGGCGAGCTGATACGCAGTATTTT
>TRBV7-9|-|TRBJ2-5|-|16
CASSPPLTFSRETQYF
TGTGCCAGCAGCCCGCCCCTGACATTCTCCCGGGAGACCCAGTACTTC
>TRBV6-1|many|TRBJ1-5|-|13
CASSSQVNQPQHF
TGTGCCAGCAGCTCCCAGGTCAATCAGCCCCAGCATTTT
>TRBV12-3/TRBV12-4|few|TRBJ2-2|TRBD2|16
CASSSSGSSPAGELFF
TGTGCCAGCAGCTCTAGCGGGAGCTCCCCGGCCGGGGAGCTGTTTTTT
>TRBV6-1|few|TRBJ2-3|TRBD2|14
CARSTGGPPDTQYF
TGTGCCAGATCGACGGGAGGGCCGCCAGATACGCAGTATTTT
>TRBV9|-|TRBJ2-2|TRBD2|16
CASSDREGANTGELFF
TGTGCCAGCAGCGACCGGGAGGGGGCGAACACCGGGGAGCTGTTTTTT
>TRBV27|many|TRBJ2-3|TRBD2|16
CASSWGLAGPTDTQYF
TGTGCCAGCAGCTGGGGCCTAGCGGGACCTACTGATACGCAGTATTTT
>TRBV9|few|TRBJ2-3|TRBD2|16
CASSVAGGGPTDTQYF
TGTGCCAGCAGCGTCGCGGGGGGAGGGCCAACAGATACGCAGTATTTT
>TRBV6-5|-|TRBJ2-1|-|14
CASSYIMRNNEQFF
TGTGCCAGCAGTTATATTATGCGGAACAATGAGCAGTTCTTC
>TRBV28|many|TRBJ1-1|TRBD1|14
CASSILQGYTEAFF
TGTGCCAGCAGTATATTACAGGGGTACACTGAAGCTTTCTTT
>TRBV10-1|-|TRBJ2-3|-|15
CASSTGPVGADTQYF
TGCGCCAGTTCGACAGGACCGGTAGGCGCAGATACGCAGTATTTT
>TRBV4-1|-|TRBJ2-1|TRBD2|17
CASSQDQASGVYNEQFF
TGCGCCAGCAGCCAAGATCAGGCTAGCGGGGTTTACAATGAGCAGTTCTTC
>TRBV30|many|TRBJ2-3|-|15
CAWSVTISRTDTQYF
TGTGCCTGGAGTGTAACGATTTCACGCACAGATACGCAGTATTTT
>TRBV2|many|TRBJ2-5|-|16
CASRDLAGWFQETQYF
TGTGCCAGCAGAGATCTAGCTGGCTGGTTTCAAGAGACCCAGTACTTC
>TRBV20-1|many|TRBJ2-7|-|14
CSAGRYVRDYEQYF
TGCAGTGCCGGACGGTATGTCAGGGACTACGAGCAGTACTTC
>TRBV30|many|TRBJ2-7|-|14
CAWSVRRSRYEQYF
TGTGCCTGGAGTGTACGGAGGTCGAGGTACGAGCAGTACTTC
>TRBV20-1|few|TRBJ2-1|-|17
CSASHLDWSSSYNEQFF
TGCAGTGCCAGCCATCTAGACTGGAGTAGCTCCTACAATGAGCAGTTCTTC
>TRBV6-1|many|TRBJ2-7|TRBD2|14
CASTSGLGFLKQYF
TGTGCCAGCACATCGGGACTAGGGTTTCTCAAGCAGTACTTC
>TRBV4-1|few|TRBJ2-3|TRBD1|14
CASSLPTGKDTQYF
TGCGCCAGCAGCCTTCCGACAGGGAAAGATACGCAGTATTTT
>TRBV12-3/TRBV12-4|many|TRBJ2-5|-|13
CASSLRWGETQYF
TGTGCCAGCAGCCTAAGGTGGGGAGAGACCCAGTACTTC
>TRBV28|many|TRBJ1-2|-|15
CASSPGTASQHGYTF
TGTGCCAGCAGTCCCGGGACCGCAAGCCAACATGGCTACACCTTC